This record looks at one TCR beta chain sequence and its context. This entry is derived from a study of control samples from healthy donors and cancer patients. Assay used: immunoSEQ multiplex PCR; TCRdb lists only in-frame clones, some missing. The data show about 110,000 clones, around 89% seen once. The CDR3 sequence is 14 residues long. Deletions cut 5 bases from V and 14 bases from J, with 19 bases between. Looked up from germline, CDR1 is MNHEY and CDR2 is SVGAGI. The source material was blood. The rearrangement links TRBV6-5 to TRBJ1-6, with D possibly TRBD1 on 5 matching bases. The TCR comes from a woman aged 45-60 years in good health. DNA for the CDR3: TGTGCCAGCAGTACGGGCAACAGGTTTCCGGCCCTCCACTTT. It yields the protein CASSTGNRFPALHF.